The sequence of this TCR beta chain was determined in a study of Ad26.COV2.S vaccination and SARS-CoV-2 variants. Treatment meaning: approximately 18 received Ad26.COV2.S at low or high dose, single or two shots; a few received placebo; per-sample allocation not given. Specimens were obtained on day 63 following the first vaccine or placebo injection. An Ad26 vector that expressed Wuhan-strain SARS-CoV-2 spike constituted the vaccine. CDR1 and CDR2 (germline): SNHLY, FYNNEI. This CDR3 is 18 amino acids long. Trimming shortened V by 0 bases and J by 0 bases, and 15 bases separated the two germline ends. Libraries were prepared by immunoSEQ multiplex PCR; TCRdb keeps only in-frame clonotypes and omits some of them. Counted here are about 350,000 clones, approximately 86% occurring once; the ten biggest clones make up around 10%.

The material sequenced was peripheral blood, taken in a trial of Ad26.COV2.S vaccine versus placebo. The V gene is TRBV2, the J gene TRBJ2-1, with D tentatively TRBD2 (6 bases). The clonotype was recovered from a person aged 18-65 years who received the Ad26.COV2.S COVID-19 vaccine or a placebo. The CDR3 nucleotides read TGTGCCAGCAGTGAAGCCCAAGGAGGGAGGAGCTCCTACAATGAGCAGTTCTTC. Amino acids: CASSEAQGGRSSYNEQFF.